Listed below are T cell receptor beta chains from one sample, sequenced in a study of cytomegalovirus exposure and HLA in healthy donors. The protocol was immunoSEQ multiplex PCR, while the TCRdb copy is restricted to in-frame clones and leaves out a portion. The sample has under 250,000 clones; about 80% are singletons. The sequenced sample was PBMCs. These receptors were taken from a woman in her 30s in good health and CMV-seronegative. Both conserved end residues are part of each CDR3. The order of the fields is V gene, clone size, J gene, D gene, CDR3 protein, CDR3 DNA. D genes are given only for firm matches. Expanded clones are given a class, and other clones once, few, many or no size at all.

TRBV30	NA	TRBJ2-4	NA	CAWSVDRALAKNIQYF	TGTGCCTGGAGTGTAGATCGAGCGTTAGCCAAAAACATTCAGTACTTC
TRBV27	NA	TRBJ2-3	NA	CASTPGGDTQYF	TGTGCCAGCACCCCAGGGGGGGATACGCAGTATTTT
TRBV5-6	NA	TRBJ1-5	NA	CASSSLSASQPQHF	TGTGCCAGCAGCTCTCTGAGCGCGAGTCAGCCCCAGCATTTT
TRBV30	NA	TRBJ2-7	NA	CAGSGMTASYEQYF	TGTGCCGGATCCGGGATGACGGCTTCCTACGAGCAGTACTTC
TRBV7-3	NA	TRBJ2-1	TRBD2	CASSPLAGAYNEQFF	TGTGCCAGCAGCCCTTTAGCGGGGGCCTACAATGAGCAGTTCTTC
TRBV5-1	NA	TRBJ2-1	TRBD2	CASSSTGTRPNEQFF	TGCGCCAGCAGTTCAACCGGGACTAGGCCCAATGAGCAGTTCTTC
TRBV7-2	NA	TRBJ1-2	NA	CASSAWALGAYGYTF	TGTGCCAGCAGCGCCTGGGCCTTGGGGGCCTATGGCTACACCTTC
TRBV28	few	TRBJ2-1	TRBD2	CASSTASGRSYNEQFF	TGTGCCAGCAGTACCGCTAGCGGGAGGTCTTACAATGAGCAGTTCTTC
TRBV19	NA	TRBJ2-5	TRBD2	CASSKNGGIKETQYF	TGTGCCAGTAGTAAAAACGGGGGGATAAAAGAGACCCAGTACTTC
TRBV9	NA	TRBJ2-7	TRBD2	CASSPSSTSGGYEQYF	TGTGCCAGCAGCCCGAGCTCTACTAGCGGGGGCTACGAGCAGTACTTC
TRBV5-1	NA	TRBJ2-7	TRBD2	CASSPSGGPYEQYF	TGCGCCAGCAGCCCGAGCGGGGGCCCCTACGAGCAGTACTTC
TRBV19	few	TRBJ1-2	TRBD1	CASSGGTGNYGYTF	TGTGCCAGTAGTGGAGGGACAGGGAACTATGGCTACACCTTC
TRBV25-1	NA	TRBJ2-3	NA	CASSETQFADTQYF	TGTGCCAGCAGTGAAACCCAGTTTGCAGATACGCAGTATTTT
TRBV6-6	NA	TRBJ1-1	NA	CASSYSTNRENTEAFF	TGTGCCAGCAGTTACTCGACGAACAGAGAGAACACTGAAGCTTTCTTT
TRBV4-1	NA	TRBJ1-3	TRBD1	CASSLLDRVGNTIYF	TGCGCCAGCAGCCTCCTGGACAGGGTAGGAAACACCATATATTTT
TRBV30	NA	TRBJ2-3	TRBD2	CAWSGLAGSTDTQYF	TGTGCCTGGAGTGGACTAGCGGGGAGCACAGATACGCAGTATTTT
TRBV5-4	NA	TRBJ2-5	TRBD2	CASSLDPGGLGLSRETQYF	TGTGCCAGCAGCTTGGACCCGGGAGGACTAGGCTTATCACGAGAGACCCAGTACTTC
TRBV29-1	NA	TRBJ2-3	TRBD2	CSVEAPGTSGSTDTQYF	TGCAGCGTTGAAGCCCCCGGGACTAGCGGGAGCACAGATACGCAGTATTTT
TRBV30	NA	TRBJ2-7	TRBD1	CAWKEFGTGGSEQYF	TGTGCCTGGAAGGAATTCGGGACAGGGGGCTCCGAGCAGTACTTC
TRBV2	NA	TRBJ1-5	NA	CASSEDISNQPQHF	TGTGCCAGCAGTGAGGACATTAGCAATCAGCCCCAGCATTTT
TRBV5-1	NA	TRBJ2-3	NA	CASSPFKGGESSDTQYF	TGCGCCAGCAGCCCCTTTAAAGGGGGGGAGAGTTCAGATACGCAGTATTTT
TRBV9	NA	TRBJ1-2	TRBD1	CASSATGTGGAFGYTF	TGTGCCAGCAGCGCTACCGGGACAGGGGGCGCCTTTGGCTACACCTTC
TRBV5-6	few	TRBJ2-5	NA	CASSLRLIGGWDQETQYF	TGTGCCAGCAGCTTGCGTTTAATAGGGGGATGGGACCAAGAGACCCAGTACTTC
TRBV9	NA	TRBJ1-3	TRBD1	CASSALTGKLGNTIYF	TGTGCCAGCAGCGCGCTGACAGGGAAGCTCGGAAACACCATATATTTT
TRBV18	NA	TRBJ1-5	NA	CASSLSASQPQHF	TGTGCCAGCTCACTCTCTGCAAGCCAGCCCCAGCATTTT
TRBV27	NA	TRBJ2-1	TRBD2	CASSSSGEAYNEQFF	TGTGCCAGCAGTTCTAGCGGGGAAGCCTACAATGAGCAGTTCTTC
TRBV7-9	NA	TRBJ1-1	TRBD1	CASSFPTGVTEAFF	TGTGCCAGCAGCTTCCCGACAGGGGTCACTGAAGCTTTCTTT
TRBV12-2	few	TRBJ2-1	NA	CASRLAAGFHNEQFF	TGTGCAAGTCGCTTAGCGGCAGGGTTCCACAATGAGCAGTTCTTC
TRBV6-5	few	TRBJ1-1	NA	CASSYPFDRFTEAFF	TGTGCCAGCAGTTACCCCTTTGACAGGTTCACTGAAGCTTTCTTT
TRBV28	NA	TRBJ2-7	TRBD1	CASSLPGQGYYEQYF	TGTGCCAGCAGTTTACCGGGACAGGGTTACTACGAGCAGTACTTC
TRBV9	few	TRBJ1-2	TRBD1	CASSGDTGGYGYTF	TGTGCCAGCAGCGGGGATACAGGGGGATATGGCTACACCTTC
TRBV5-4	NA	TRBJ2-2	NA	CASSRQGGFTGELFF	TGTGCCAGCAGCCGACAGGGAGGATTCACCGGGGAGCTGTTTTTT
TRBV28	NA	TRBJ1-4	NA	CASSTGRVKPEEEGEKLFF	TGTGCCAGCAGTACAGGGAGAGTTAAACCGGAGGAAGAGGGTGAAAAACTGTTTTTT
TRBV6-6	NA	TRBJ1-4	NA	CASSLPATNEKLFF	TGTGCCAGCAGTTTGCCAGCAACTAATGAAAAACTGTTTTTT